This T cell receptor (beta chain) was sequenced during a study of identical twins (dated by TCRdb to the mid-2010s). About the study as a whole: To test whether fetal clonotypes persist, this study deep-sequenced TCR alpha and beta repertoires from monozygotic twins, from unrelated adults of various ages, and from cord blood. Replicate twin experiments were performed at different times using different library preparation protocols to rule out contamination. Points the paper makes about the study in general: Fewer insertions were carried by abundant cord blood beta clonotypes, a similar but weaker trend appeared in young adult naive repertoires, and no such trend appeared in memory repertoires. Because the same donors could not be followed over many years, conclusions were based on cross-sectional statistical analysis. Excess twin sharing in beta out-of-frame sequences was weaker because fewer shared sequences lowered the signal-to-noise ratio. Zero-insertion analyses could be partly confounded by invariant T cells such as MAIT and iNKT, though diverse VJ usage argued against such confounding for most clonotypes. Recombination models systematically underestimated out-of-frame TCR alpha sharing in monozygotic twins but agreed with sharing between unrelated individuals. Out-of-frame TCR alpha sequences shared between twins showed an excess of low generation-probability sequences compared with coincidental sharing between unrelated individuals.

The cysteine opens and the phenylalanine closes a CDR3 of 16 amino acids. Just the 48-base CDR3 DNA is kept, in frame starting at base 1. V lost 6 bases and J lost 3 bases, and the count of bases not matched to a germline gene is 9. CDR1 and CDR2 are read off the germline V gene as MNHNS and SASEGT. To prepare the library, 5' RACE was applied. The reads were generated on an Illumina HiSeq 2000. A universal primer binding site was added through template switching, and the final cDNA carried a unique molecular identifier so that TCR cDNA molecules could be counted accurately. Specific primers in the conserved constant-segment region were used to synthesize first-strand cDNA for TCR alpha and beta chains. To control for contamination, every cDNA library was double barcoded, receiving both a SMART-Mk sample barcode and Illumina barcodes. TruSeq adapter sequences, together with Illumina sample barcodes, were added in two successive PCR steps. TCR alpha and beta cDNA libraries were sequenced on the Illumina HiSeq platform with custom primers. Under the source paper's analysis protocol: Raw reads were processed with MiGEC to extract unique molecular identifiers, and MiXCR was used to determine CDR3 positions. For each individual, recombination models were inferred using an EM algorithm with the repgenHMM and IGoR tools. Shared clonotype analysis was performed with the tcR package in R, normalizing sharing by the product of cloneset sizes. To study raw recombination free of thymic and clonal selection effects, out-of-frame nonproductive sequences were analyzed. Through fastp at Q25 and MiXCR, TCRdb rebuilt clones from the public reads, retaining in-frame beta chains. Each entry merges the rows of one CDR3 protein and shows their most common DNA and genes. Here the V and J calls rest on TCRdb's processing, not on the authors' analysis. Counted in this sample were fewer than 250,000 distinct CDR3 sequences; 6% to 9% of them appeared once. The ten largest account for about 1.8% of the sample.

Every donor was a healthy Caucasian. The twin cohort comprised three pairs of female monozygotic twins, all aged roughly 18 to 29 years. Miltenyi CD45RO+ enrichment and human naive T-cell isolation kits were used to isolate memory (CD45RO+) and naive T cells from PBMC. A word on this clonotype: Its antigen is still unknown. Qualities for individual bases were not recorded, and no much larger clone is one base off.

These records were also assigned to another study, of yellow fever vaccine responses in identical twins. The second study's authors report: According to the authors, in identical twins the way T cells responded to vaccination appeared partly convergent and partly personalized. In the study, vaccine-responding T cell clones were precisely tracked in identical twins.

Sequenced input: memory (CD45RO+) T cells sorted from blood. In light of the paper, this sample's cell subset or site label describes: CD45RO+ enriched T cells. The rearranged segments are TRBV6-1 and TRBJ2-2; TRBD1 lines up with 8 middle nucleotides. The source of this sequence is a woman between 18 and 30 years old in good health. In nucleotides, the sequence is TGTGCCAGCAGACGACAGGGGCTAGTTGACACCGGGGAGCTGTTTTTT. This sequence encodes CASRRQGLVDTGELFF.